This TCR beta chain was recorded in a study of T cells in localized non-small cell lung cancer. Study-wide findings and caveats: Greater blood T cell density accompanied longer overall survival. Sequencing was limited to one tumor region, leaving the possibility of heterogeneity open. Uninvolved adjacent lung showed peak T cell clonality, exceeding tumor. The appearance of a median 57 of the top 100 tumor clones was seen in adjacent lung.

Points on this clone: The antigen is undetermined.

The data were produced by immunoSEQ multiplex PCR, yet TCRdb's version contains in-frame clones alone and is incomplete. The repertoire consists of about 2,700 clones, with approximately 31% occurring once and the leading ten covering 12%. The input for sequencing was lung tumor tissue, taken before any cancer treatment. This receptor was identified in a woman between 35 and 75 years old with stage I lung adenocarcinoma.

The CDR3 nucleotides read TGTGCCTGGAGTGTAGGAGGGTATGGCTACACCTTC. Amino acids: CAWSVGGYGYTF. V usage is TRBV30 and J usage is TRBJ1-2; no clear D. Germline values: CDR1 GTSNPN, CDR2 SVGIG (reference sequence). Trimming removed 0 bases at V and 5 bases at J, with 7 bases between. The CDR3 consists of 12 residues.